These 17 T cell receptor beta chains were sequenced from one sample in a study of post-analysis software for immune sequencing data. Study-level points and caveats: The study found TRBV5-6, TRBV5-1 and TRBV20-1 among about 5 TRBV segments more frequent in patients than controls.

No antigen has been identified for these receptors. Prepared libraries of TCR beta cDNA carried unique molecular identifiers. TCRdb re-called the PCR reads through MiXCR, storing one row per CDR3 protein. The table shows about 200,000 distinct CDR3 sequences, with over 25% occurring only once. The sample comprised blood. The origin of the receptors is a girl younger than 18 with multiple sclerosis.

The rearrangement uses TRBV4-1 and TRBJ1-5, with no clear D. With 6 bases removed from V and 3 bases from J, the gap between germline ends came to 12 bases. Germline CDR1 reads MGHRA; CDR2 reads YSYEKL. This CDR3 contains 14 residues. CDR3 region: CASSPAGPNQPQHF. Here the CDR3 DNA reads TGCGCCAGCAGTCCCGCGGGTCCCAATCAGCCCCAGCATTTT.

The chain links TRBV28 to TRBJ2-3; 10 nucleotides agree with TRBD2. Per the germline V gene, CDR1 is MDHEN and CDR2 is SYDVKM. J gave up 0 bases and V 5 bases, and 11 bases lay outside the gene matches. This CDR3 contains 18 residues. The chain's CDR3 is CASSADWTSGASTDTQYF. In DNA, the CDR3 is TGTGCCAGCAGTGCCGATTGGACTAGCGGAGCTAGCACAGATACGCAGTATTTT.

This clonotype showed up just a few times. The gene calls are TRBV4-1 and TRBJ2-4; tentatively, D is TRBD1 (5 bases). The germline CDR1 and CDR2 sequences are MGHRA and YSYEKL. The CDR3 covers 17 residues. V lost 1 base and J lost 1, with 14 bases in between. CDR3: CASSQVGRGWAKNIQYF. The CDR3 DNA follows: TGCGCCAGCAGCCAAGTCGGAAGGGGTTGGGCCAAAAACATTCAGTACTTC.

The rearrangement links TRBV21-1 to TRBJ2-7; the tabulated D call, TRBD1, remains unverified against the DNA. TRBV21-1 is labeled a pseudogene. This CDR3 has 17 residues. The CDR3 region is CASSKVPGRPSFYEQYF. The CDR3 DNA follows: TGTGCCAGCAGCAAAGTTCCCGGGAGGCCGTCCTTCTACGAGCAGTACTTC.

In its sample, this clonotype was seen many times. This chain joins TRBV15 and TRBJ2-1; D is perhaps TRBD1 (5 bases). This CDR3 is built from 15 residues. CDR1 and CDR2 (germline): LNHNV, YYDKDF (reference sequence). With 0 bases removed from V and 7 bases from J, the gap between germline ends came to 13 bases. The CDR3 coding sequence is TGTGCCACCAGCAGAGAATCCAGGGTAGGGAATGAGCAGTTCTTC. Its translation is CATSRESRVGNEQFF.

For this clonotype: A much larger clone sits a single nucleotide away, making a read error possible. V and J are TRBV4-1 and TRBJ2-1; D unclear. The ends were cut back, 3 bases at V and 7 bases at J, with 22 bases in the middle. Germline loops: CDR1 MGHRA, CDR2 YSYEKL. CDR3 length: 17 residues. CDR3 nucleotides: TGCGCCAGCAGCCAGCGGATCGGCCTAGTAGGCTTGAATGAGCAGTTCTTC. It specifies CASSQRIGLVGLNEQFF.

In this sample, this clonotype turned up many times. The chain uses TRBV7-2 and TRBJ2-5, with D possibly being TRBD1 or TRBD2 (8 bases each). V was pared by 11 bases and J by 4 bases, with 14 bases between. CDR1 and CDR2 from the germline V gene are SGHTA and FQGNSA. The CDR3 is 12 amino acids. CDR3 sequence (DNA): TGTGCCCTTAGCGGGACAGGAGAGACCCAGTACTTC. This translates into CALSGTGETQYF. Drawing the rest from reference TRBV7-2 and TRBJ2-5, the complete variable domain is GAGVSQSPSNKVTEKGKDVELRCDPISGHTALYWYRQSLGQGLEFLIYFQGNSAPDKSGLPSDRFSAERTGGSVSTLTIQRTQQEDSAVYLCALSGTGETQYFGPGTRLLVL.

In its sample, this clonotype was seen many times. V is TRBV29-1 and J is TRBJ2-7, with TRBD1 identical over 11 bases. The CDR3 is made up of 13 amino acids. Germline-derived CDR1 and CDR2 are SQVTM and ANQGSEA. With V trimmed by 4 bases and J by 2 bases, 1 base remained unmatched. This CDR3 reads CSVGTGGTYEQYF. CDR3 in DNA: TGCAGCGTTGGGACAGGGGGCACCTACGAGCAGTACTTC.

The V and J genes are TRBV14 and TRBJ2-7, with 7 bases matching TRBD1. Germline CDR1 is SGHDN and CDR2 is FVKESK. This CDR3 is built from 16 residues. Trimming took 1 base from V and 3 from J; bases not matched to a gene: 9. Here the CDR3 reads CASSQADRVLRYEQYF. The CDR3 nucleotides read TGTGCCAGCAGCCAAGCAGACAGGGTTTTGCGCTACGAGCAGTACTTC.

This clonotype was picked up many times. The CDR3: CSVEVNTEAFF. DNA for the CDR3: TGCAGCGTTGAGGTGAACACTGAAGCTTTCTTT. The chain carries TRBV29-1 and TRBJ1-1; D ambiguous. CDR1 SQVTM and CDR2 ANQGSEA come from the germline V gene. Trimming removed 3 bases from V and 0 bases from J, with 2 bases in between. The CDR3 totals 11 residues.

V gene TRBV18 combines with J gene TRBJ1-3; 7 bases agree with TRBD1. The V segment lost 2 bases and the J segment 3 bases; nucleotides outside the gene matches: 7. The CDR3 is 16 residues long. The germline V gene encodes CDR1 KGHSH and CDR2 LQKENI. Written as DNA, the CDR3 is TGTGCCAGCTCACCAGCCTACAGGGGAGTTGGAAACACCATATATTTT. Amino acids: CASSPAYRGVGNTIYF.

The chain joins TRBV12-3 or TRBV12-4 to TRBJ2-6; 7 bases match TRBD2. The CDR3 is made up of 17 amino acids. The trim removed 6 bases at V and 2 bases at J, leaving 10 bases unmatched. The CDR3 loop is CASSPFGGMTGANVLTF. The CDR3 nucleotides are TGTGCCAGCAGCCCCTTCGGGGGGATGACTGGGGCCAACGTCCTGACTTTC.

This clonotype was observed at least ten times. This sequence joins TRBV4-1 and TRBJ2-1; 7 positions match TRBD2. The CDR3 is made up of 14 amino acids. Germline lookup yields CDR1 MGHRA and CDR2 YSYEKL. V lost 2 bases, J lost 8 bases, and 6 bases stayed unmatched. In nucleotides, the CDR3 is TGCGCCAGCAGCCAATGGACTAGTGAGGATGAGCAGTTCTTC. Translated: CASSQWTSEDEQFF.

This clonotype was recorded many times. This chain uses TRBV20-1 with TRBJ2-7; 9 bases agree with TRBD2. CDR1 and CDR2 from the germline V gene are DFQATT and SNEGSKA (reference sequence). This CDR3 is built from 16 residues. The CDR3 DNA reads as TGCAGCAAACTTAGGAGTAGCGGGAGTCTCCCCCAACGACAGTACTTC. Its protein is CSKLRSSGSLPQRQYF.

This clonotype turned up a few times. This sequence joins TRBV18 and TRBJ2-4; no definite D call. Germline loops: CDR1 KGHSH, CDR2 LQKENI. The CDR3 consists of 14 residues. V lost 4 bases, J lost 0 bases, and 7 bases lay in between. Written as DNA, the CDR3 is TGTGCCAGCTCACTCCACGTAGCCAAAAACATTCAGTACTTC. This gives the protein CASSLHVAKNIQYF.

This clonotype was picked up a small number of times. The chain couples TRBV20-1 to TRBJ1-4; D call uncertain. CDR1 DFQATT and CDR2 SNEGSKA come from the germline V gene (reference sequence). V lost 3 bases and J lost 7, with 12 bases in between. This CDR3 is built from 13 residues. The CDR3 loop is CSASFQAAEKLFF. CDR3 coding DNA: TGCAGTGCTAGTTTCCAGGCAGCTGAAAAACTGTTTTTT.

V gene TRBV6-5 combines with J gene TRBJ1-2; TRBD1 matches at 7 bases. Looked up from germline, CDR1 is MNHEY and CDR2 is SVGAGI. The CDR3 consists of 13 residues. The V segment lost 5 bases and the J segment 4 bases; nucleotides outside the gene matches: 4. The CDR3 coding sequence is TGTGCCAGCAGTAACCGGGACAGCTATGGCTACACCTTC. As protein: CASSNRDSYGYTF.